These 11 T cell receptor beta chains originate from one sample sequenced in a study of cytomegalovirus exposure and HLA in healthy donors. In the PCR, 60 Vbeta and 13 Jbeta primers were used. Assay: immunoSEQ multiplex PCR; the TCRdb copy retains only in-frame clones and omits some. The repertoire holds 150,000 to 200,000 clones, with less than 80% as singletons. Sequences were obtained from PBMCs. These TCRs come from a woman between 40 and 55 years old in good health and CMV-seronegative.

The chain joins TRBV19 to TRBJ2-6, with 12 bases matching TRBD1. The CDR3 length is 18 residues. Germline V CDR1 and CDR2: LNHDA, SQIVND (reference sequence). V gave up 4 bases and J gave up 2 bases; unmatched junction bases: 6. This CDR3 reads CASSNRDRGRAGANVLTF. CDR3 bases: TGTGCCAGTAGTAACCGGGACAGGGGGCGCGCTGGGGCCAACGTCCTGACTTTC.

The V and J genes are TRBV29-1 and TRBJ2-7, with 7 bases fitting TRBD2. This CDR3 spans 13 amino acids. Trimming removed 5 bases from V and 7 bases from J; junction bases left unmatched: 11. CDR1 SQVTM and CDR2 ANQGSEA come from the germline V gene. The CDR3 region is CSVPGSGAREQYF. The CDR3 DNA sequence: TGCAGCGTTCCGGGCAGCGGGGCCCGGGAGCAGTACTTC.

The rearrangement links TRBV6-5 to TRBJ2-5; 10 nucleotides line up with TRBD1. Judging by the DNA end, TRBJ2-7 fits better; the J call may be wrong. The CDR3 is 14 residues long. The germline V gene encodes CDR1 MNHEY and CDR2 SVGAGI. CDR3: CASRGTGASYEQYF. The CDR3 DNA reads TGTGCCAGCAGGGGGACAGGGGCCTCCTACGAGCAGTACTTC.

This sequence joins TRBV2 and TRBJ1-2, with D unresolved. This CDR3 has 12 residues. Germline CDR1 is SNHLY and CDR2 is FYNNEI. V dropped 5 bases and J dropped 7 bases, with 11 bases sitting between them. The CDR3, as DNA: TGTGCCAGCAGTAAGTTGACACTTGGCTACACCTTC. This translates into CASSKLTLGYTF. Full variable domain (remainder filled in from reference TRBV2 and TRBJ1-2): EPEVTQTPSHQVTQMGQEVILRCVPISNHLYFYWYRQILGQKVEFLVSFYNNEISEKSEIFDDQFSVERPDGSNFTLKIRSTKLEDSAMYFCASSKLTLGYTFGSGTRLTVV.

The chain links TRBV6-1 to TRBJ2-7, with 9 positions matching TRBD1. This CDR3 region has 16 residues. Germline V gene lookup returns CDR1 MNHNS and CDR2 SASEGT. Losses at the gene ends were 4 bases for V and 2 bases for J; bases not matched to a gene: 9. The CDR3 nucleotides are TGTGCCAGCAGTGGGACCGGGACAGGGACCCCCTACGAGCAGTACTTC. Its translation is CASSGTGTGTPYEQYF.

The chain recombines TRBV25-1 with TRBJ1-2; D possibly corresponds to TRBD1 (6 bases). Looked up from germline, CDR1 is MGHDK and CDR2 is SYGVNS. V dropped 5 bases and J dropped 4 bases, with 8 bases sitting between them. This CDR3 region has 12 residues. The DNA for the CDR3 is TGTGCCAGCAGTCCAGGGGTCTATGGCTACACCTTC. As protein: CASSPGVYGYTF.

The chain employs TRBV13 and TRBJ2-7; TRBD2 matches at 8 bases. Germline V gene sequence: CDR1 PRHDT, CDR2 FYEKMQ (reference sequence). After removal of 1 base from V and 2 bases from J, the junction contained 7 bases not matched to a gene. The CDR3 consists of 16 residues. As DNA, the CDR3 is TGTGCCAGCAGCTTAGTAATTAGCGGGACGGCCTACGAGCAGTACTTC. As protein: CASSLVISGTAYEQYF. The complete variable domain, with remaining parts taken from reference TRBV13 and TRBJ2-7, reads AAGVIQSPRHLIKEKRETATLKCYPIPRHDTVYWYQQGPGQDPQFLISFYEKMQSDKGSIPDRFSAQQFSDYHSELNMSSLELGDSALYFCASSLVISGTAYEQYFGPGTRLTVT.

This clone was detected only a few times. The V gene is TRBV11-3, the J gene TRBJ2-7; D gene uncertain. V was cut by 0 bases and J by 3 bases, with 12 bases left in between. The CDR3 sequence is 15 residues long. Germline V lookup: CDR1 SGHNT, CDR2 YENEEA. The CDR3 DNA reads TGTGCCAGCAGCTTAGACGGCCAGGCCATCTACGAGCAGTACTTC. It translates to CASSLDGQAIYEQYF. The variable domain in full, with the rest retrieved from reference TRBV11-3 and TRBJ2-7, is EAGVVQSPRYKIIEKKQPVAFWCNPISGHNTLYWYLQNLGQGPELLIRYENEEAVDDSQLPKDRFSAERLKGVDSTLKIQPAELGDSAVYLCASSLDGQAIYEQYFGPGTRLTVT.

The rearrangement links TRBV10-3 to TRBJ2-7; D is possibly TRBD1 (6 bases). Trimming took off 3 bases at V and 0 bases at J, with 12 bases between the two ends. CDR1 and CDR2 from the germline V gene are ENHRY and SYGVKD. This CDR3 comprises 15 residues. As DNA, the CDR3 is TGTGCCATCAGTGATGTAGACAGGCCCTCCTACGAGCAGTACTTC. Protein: CAISDVDRPSYEQYF.

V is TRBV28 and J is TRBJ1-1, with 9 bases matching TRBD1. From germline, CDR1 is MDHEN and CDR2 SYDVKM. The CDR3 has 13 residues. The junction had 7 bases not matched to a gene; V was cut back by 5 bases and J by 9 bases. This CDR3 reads CASSPGQGRKAFF. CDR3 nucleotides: TGTGCCAGCAGTCCGGGACAGGGAAGGAAAGCTTTCTTT.

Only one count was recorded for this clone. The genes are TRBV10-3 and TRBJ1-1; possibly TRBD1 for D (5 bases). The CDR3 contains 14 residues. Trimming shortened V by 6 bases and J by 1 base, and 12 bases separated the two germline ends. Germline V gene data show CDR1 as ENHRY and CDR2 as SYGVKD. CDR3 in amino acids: CAIRPQGENTEAFF. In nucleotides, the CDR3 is TGTGCCATCAGGCCCCAAGGGGAGAACACTGAAGCTTTCTTT.